The T cell receptor beta chain described here comes from a study of blood T cell repertoires in COVID-19. Looking at the study overall: COVID-19 samples from acute and convalescent phases originated in the United States, Italy and Spain. PBMCs, B-cell-depleted T cells, or T cells provided the cDNA or gDNA that made up the material.

Between the trimmed V and J ends, which lost 4 bases and 0 bases, there was a span of 9 bases. Germline-derived CDR1 and CDR2 are MNHEY and SVGAGI. The CDR3 is 14 amino acids. Patients in Seattle were enrolled during active infection, then followed longitudinally. As handled by the study authors: Reference gene primers were amplified, and this amplification served to estimate nucleated cell counts. Measured with immunoSEQ multiplex PCR; TCRdb has only the in-frame clones, and not every one. V, J and clone size are taken as reported in that table, and D and trimming were inferred from the DNA itself. The repertoire includes about 360,000 clones, 65% to 90% of them detected once, and about 7.1% sits in the top ten.

This clonotype originated in a woman aged 60-75 years with COVID-19, enrolled during active disease. The sample comprised peripheral blood. J is TRBJ1-2 and V is TRBV6-5; D remains unclear. The CDR3: CASSLLDSNYGYTF. CDR3 DNA sequence: TGTGCCAGCAGTTTATTAGACTCTAACTATGGCTACACCTTC.